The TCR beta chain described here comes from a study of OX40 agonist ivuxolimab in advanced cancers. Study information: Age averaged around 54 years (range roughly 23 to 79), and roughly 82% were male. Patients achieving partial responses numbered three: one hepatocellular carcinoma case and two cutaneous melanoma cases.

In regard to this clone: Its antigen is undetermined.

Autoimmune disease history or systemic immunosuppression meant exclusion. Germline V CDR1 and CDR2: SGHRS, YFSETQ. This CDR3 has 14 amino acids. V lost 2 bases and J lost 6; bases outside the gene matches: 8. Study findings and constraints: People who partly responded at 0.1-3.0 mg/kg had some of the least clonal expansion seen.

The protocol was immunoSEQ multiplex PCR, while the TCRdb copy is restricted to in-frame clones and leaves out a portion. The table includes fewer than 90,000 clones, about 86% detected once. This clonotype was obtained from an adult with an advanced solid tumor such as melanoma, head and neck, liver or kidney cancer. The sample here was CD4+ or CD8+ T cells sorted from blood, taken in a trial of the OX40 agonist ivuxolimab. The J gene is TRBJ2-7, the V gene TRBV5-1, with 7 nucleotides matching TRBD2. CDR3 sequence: CASSFGRESAEQYF. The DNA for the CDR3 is TGCGCCAGCAGCTTTGGGCGGGAGTCGGCCGAGCAGTACTTC.